The clone carrying this T cell receptor (beta chain) was observed a few times. These data belong to a study of shared clonotypes between healthy human individuals. Study information: The donor group consisted of two women and three men, aged 18 to 49.

Naive CD8 cells, CD45RO-negative and positively selected for CCR7, excluded terminally differentiated effector memory CD45RA+ cells. Healthy HIV-negative adults with no recent acute infections or vaccinations were recruited as donors. Here immunoSEQ multiplex PCR was the method, and the copy in TCRdb shows in-frame clones only, minus some. Altogether around 2,000,000 clones are present, about 93% being singletons, with the ten largest covering roughly 1.7%. This CDR3 is 16 amino acids long. Germline V gene data show CDR1 as SEHNR and CDR2 as FQNEAQ (reference sequence). V shed 1 base, J shed 3 bases, and the junction held 6 bases outside the gene matches.

The J gene is TRBJ1-5, the V gene TRBV7-9; the match to TRBD1 covers 7 bases. The material sequenced was naive CD8+ T cells from PBMCs. The TCR originated in a man younger than 35 in good health. Some clones in this sample may be carry-over from other donors' samples. The DNA of the CDR3 is TGTGCCAGCAGCTTAGACAAGGGACAGCCCAATCAGCCCCAGCATTTT. Protein sequence: CASSLDKGQPNQPQHF.